The next 5 T cell receptor beta chains were all read from a single sample in a study of lymphopenia after photon versus proton radiotherapy. Assay used: immunoSEQ multiplex PCR; TCRdb lists only in-frame clones, some missing. The table has 65,000 or so clones, approximately 90% seen once. The sample was peripheral blood, taken from a patient treated with proton-based radiotherapy. These receptors were taken from a man older than 75 with esophageal cancer.

This chain uses TRBV4-1 with TRBJ2-2; weak D call: TRBD2 (6 bases). Germline values: CDR1 MGHRA, CDR2 YSYEKL. CDR3 length equals 14 residues. Trimming left V 8 bases short and J 2 bases short, with 12 bases between. The CDR3 DNA reads TGCGCCAGCGGGAGGAGGTACAACACCGGGGAGCTGTTTTTT. This codes for CASGRRYNTGELFF.

The V gene is TRBV11-2, the J gene TRBJ2-2, with D possibly being TRBD2 (6 bases). The CDR3 extends over 16 amino acids. In germline, CDR1 is SGHAT, CDR2 FQNNGV. Trimming cost V 5 bases and J 4 bases, with 17 bases left between them. The CDR3: CASSRGVIAVTGELFF. The CDR3 nucleotides are TGTGCCAGCAGCAGAGGGGTCATAGCGGTCACCGGGGAGCTGTTTTTT.

There are a few counts of this clone. An end of the junction does not agree with germline; a read error may underlie this. CDR3 amino acids: CASSLLHGSEAFF. The CDR3, as DNA: TGTGCTAGCAGCTTACTCCATGGGTCTGAAGCTTTCTTT. The genes are TRBV7-7 and TRBJ1-1; D unclear. This CDR3 is built from 13 residues. The germline gives CDR1 SSHAT, CDR2 FNYEAQ (reference sequence).

The CDR3 nucleotides are TGTGCCAGCAGCTCAAAGACAGGGAGCGGGAGGCGTTACAATGAGCAGTTCTTC. It specifies CASSSKTGSGRRYNEQFF. The genes are TRBV7-8 and TRBJ2-1; 9 bases map to TRBD2. The CDR3 loop spans 18 amino acids. V gave up 4 bases and J gave up 4 bases; unmatched junction bases: 14. CDR1 SGHVS and CDR2 FQNEAQ come from the germline V gene.

This chain links TRBV5-6 with TRBJ1-1, with D maybe TRBD1 (5 bases). Germline V gene lookup returns CDR1 SGHDT and CDR2 YYEEEE. Trimming cost V 0 bases and J 1 base, with 7 bases left between them. CDR3 size: 14 residues. The DNA of the CDR3 is TGTGCCAGCAGCTTGGGCGGGGGGAACACTGAAGCTTTCTTT. It is translated as CASSLGGGNTEAFF.